A single TCR beta chain is shown here with its context. This record belongs to a study of blood T cell repertoires in COVID-19. Profiling relied on immunoSEQ multiplex PCR, and the TCRdb table lists in-frame clones only, not all of them. The sample holds 150,000 to 200,000 clones; roughly 83% are singletons and the top ten take around 8.6%. Source material: PBMCs or T cells enriched from blood (not recorded which). The clonotype originates from a young woman who had recovered from COVID-19.

The chain's CDR3 is CASSPFGYEQFF. The CDR3 DNA is TGTGCCAGCAGCCCTTTCGGGTATGAGCAGTTCTTC. V gene TRBV28 combines with J gene TRBJ2-1; D remains unclear. Trimming took 6 bases from V and 8 from J, leaving 11 bases between them. The CDR3 length is 12 residues. The V gene's germline CDR1 is MDHEN and CDR2 SYDVKM.